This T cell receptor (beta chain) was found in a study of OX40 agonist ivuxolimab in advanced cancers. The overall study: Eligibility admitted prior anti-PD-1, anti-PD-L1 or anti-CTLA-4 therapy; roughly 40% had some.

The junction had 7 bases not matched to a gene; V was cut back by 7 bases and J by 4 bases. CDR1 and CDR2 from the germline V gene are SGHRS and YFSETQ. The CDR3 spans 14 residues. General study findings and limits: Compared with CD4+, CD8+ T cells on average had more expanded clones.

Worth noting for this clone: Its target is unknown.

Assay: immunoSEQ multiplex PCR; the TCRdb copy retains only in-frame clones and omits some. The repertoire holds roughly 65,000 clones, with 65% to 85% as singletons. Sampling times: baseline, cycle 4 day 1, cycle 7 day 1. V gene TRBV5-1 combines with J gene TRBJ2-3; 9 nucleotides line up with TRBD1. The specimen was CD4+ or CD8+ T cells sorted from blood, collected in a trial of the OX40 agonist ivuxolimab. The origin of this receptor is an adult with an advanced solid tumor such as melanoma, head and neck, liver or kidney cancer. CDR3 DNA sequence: TGCGCCAGCGGGACAGGGATCACCGCAGATACGCAGTATTTT. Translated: CASGTGITADTQYF.